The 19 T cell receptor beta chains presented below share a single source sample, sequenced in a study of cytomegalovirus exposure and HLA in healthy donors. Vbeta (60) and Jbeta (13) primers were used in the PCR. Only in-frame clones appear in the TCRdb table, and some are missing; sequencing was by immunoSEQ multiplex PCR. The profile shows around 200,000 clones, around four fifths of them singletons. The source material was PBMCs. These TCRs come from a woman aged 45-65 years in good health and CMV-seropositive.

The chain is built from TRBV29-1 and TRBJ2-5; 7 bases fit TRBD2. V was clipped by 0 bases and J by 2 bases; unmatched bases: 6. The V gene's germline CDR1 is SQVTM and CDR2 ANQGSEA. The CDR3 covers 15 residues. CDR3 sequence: CSVEDPLAAQETQYF. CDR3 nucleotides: TGCAGCGTTGAAGATCCCCTAGCGGCTCAAGAGACCCAGTACTTC.

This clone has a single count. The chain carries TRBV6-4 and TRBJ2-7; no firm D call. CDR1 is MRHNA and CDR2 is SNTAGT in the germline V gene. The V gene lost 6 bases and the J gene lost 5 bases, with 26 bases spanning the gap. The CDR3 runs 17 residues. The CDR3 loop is CASSGEAAPPCFDEQYF. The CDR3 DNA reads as TGTGCCAGCAGCGGAGAGGCGGCCCCCCCTTGCTTCGACGAGCAGTACTTC.

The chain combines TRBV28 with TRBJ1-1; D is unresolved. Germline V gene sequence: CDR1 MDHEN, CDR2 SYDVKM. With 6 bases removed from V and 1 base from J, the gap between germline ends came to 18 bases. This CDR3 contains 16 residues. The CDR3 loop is CASSYSIVLRNTEAFF. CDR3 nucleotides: TGTGCCAGCAGCTATAGTATTGTGCTTAGGAACACTGAAGCTTTCTTT.

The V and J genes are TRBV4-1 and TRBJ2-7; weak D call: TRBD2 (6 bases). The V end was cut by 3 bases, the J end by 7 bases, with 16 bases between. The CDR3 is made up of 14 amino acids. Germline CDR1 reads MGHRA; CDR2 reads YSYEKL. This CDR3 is CASSHSGTAGEQYF. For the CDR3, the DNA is TGCGCCAGCAGCCACTCCGGGACTGCTGGGGAGCAGTACTTC.

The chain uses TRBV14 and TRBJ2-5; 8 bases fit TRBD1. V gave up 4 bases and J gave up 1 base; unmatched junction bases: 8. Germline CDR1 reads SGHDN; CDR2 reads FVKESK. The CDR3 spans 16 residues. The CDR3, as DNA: TGTGCCAGCAGCCCCCTTGGAACAGGGGGCCAAGAGACCCAGTACTTC. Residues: CASSPLGTGGQETQYF.

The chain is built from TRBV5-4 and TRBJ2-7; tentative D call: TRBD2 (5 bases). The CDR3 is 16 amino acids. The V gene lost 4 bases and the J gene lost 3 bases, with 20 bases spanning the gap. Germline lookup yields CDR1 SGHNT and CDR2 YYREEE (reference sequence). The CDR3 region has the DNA TGTGCCAGCAGCGAGCAAACCGGGAATTACTACTACGAGCAGTACTTC. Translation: CASSEQTGNYYYEQYF.

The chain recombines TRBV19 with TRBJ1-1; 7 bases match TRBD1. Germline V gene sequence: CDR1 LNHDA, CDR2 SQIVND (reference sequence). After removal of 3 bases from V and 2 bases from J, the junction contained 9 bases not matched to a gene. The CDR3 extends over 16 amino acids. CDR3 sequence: CASSIRDRGGNTEAFF. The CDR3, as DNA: TGTGCCAGTAGTATCCGGGACAGAGGGGGCAACACTGAAGCTTTCTTT.

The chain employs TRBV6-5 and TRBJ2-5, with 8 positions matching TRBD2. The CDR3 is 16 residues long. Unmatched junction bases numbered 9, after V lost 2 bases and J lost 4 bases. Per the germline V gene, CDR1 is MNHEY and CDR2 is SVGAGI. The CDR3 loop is CASSYGRLAGSETQYF. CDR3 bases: TGTGCCAGCAGTTACGGTCGGCTAGCGGGTTCAGAGACCCAGTACTTC.

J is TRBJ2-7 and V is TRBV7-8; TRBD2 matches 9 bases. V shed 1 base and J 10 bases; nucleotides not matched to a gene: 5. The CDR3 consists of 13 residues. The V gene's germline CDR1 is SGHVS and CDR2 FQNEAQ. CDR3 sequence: CASSLDGRGGQYF. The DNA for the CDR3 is TGTGCCAGCAGCTTAGATGGGCGGGGGGGCCAGTACTTC. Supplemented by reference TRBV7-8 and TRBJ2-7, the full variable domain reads GAGVSQSPRYKVAKRGQDVALRCDPISGHVSLFWYQQALGQGPEFLTYFQNEAQLDKSGLPSDRFFAERPEGSVSTLKIQRTQQEDSAVYLCASSLDGRGGQYFGPGTRLTVT.

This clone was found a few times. This CDR3 reads CASGQGFGEKLFF. The CDR3 DNA reads TGTGCCAGCGGACAGGGTTTCGGTGAAAAACTGTTTTTT. The V call is TRBV6-1, the J call TRBJ1-4; 8 positions agree with TRBD1. With V trimmed by 8 bases and J by 7 bases, 6 bases remained unmatched. This CDR3 contains 13 residues. Germline-derived CDR1 and CDR2 are MNHNS and SASEGT.

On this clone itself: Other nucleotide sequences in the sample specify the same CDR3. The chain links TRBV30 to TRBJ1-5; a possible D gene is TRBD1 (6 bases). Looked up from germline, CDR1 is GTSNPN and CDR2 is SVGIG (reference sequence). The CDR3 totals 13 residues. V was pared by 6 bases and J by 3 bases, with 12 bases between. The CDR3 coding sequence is TGTGCCTGCGCCAACAGGGACAATCAGCCCCAGCATTTT. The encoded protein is CACANRDNQPQHF. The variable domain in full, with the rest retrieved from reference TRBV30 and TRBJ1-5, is SQTIHQWPATLVQPVGSPLSLECTVEGTSNPNLYWYRQAAGRGLQLLFYSVGIGQISSEVPQNLSASRPQDRQFILSSKKLLLSDSGFYLCACANRDNQPQHFGDGTRLSIL.

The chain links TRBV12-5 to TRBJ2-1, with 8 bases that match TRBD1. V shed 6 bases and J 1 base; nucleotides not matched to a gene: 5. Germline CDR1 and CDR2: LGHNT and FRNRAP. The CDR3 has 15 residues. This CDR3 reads CASGTGTGSYNEQFF. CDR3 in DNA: TGTGCTAGTGGAACCGGGACAGGATCCTACAATGAGCAGTTCTTC.

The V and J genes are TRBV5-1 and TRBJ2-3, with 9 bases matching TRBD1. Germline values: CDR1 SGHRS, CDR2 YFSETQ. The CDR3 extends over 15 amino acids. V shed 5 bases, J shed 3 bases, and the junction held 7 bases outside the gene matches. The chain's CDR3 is CASRRTGDGTDTQYF. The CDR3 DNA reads TGCGCCAGCAGACGGACAGGGGATGGAACAGATACGCAGTATTTT.

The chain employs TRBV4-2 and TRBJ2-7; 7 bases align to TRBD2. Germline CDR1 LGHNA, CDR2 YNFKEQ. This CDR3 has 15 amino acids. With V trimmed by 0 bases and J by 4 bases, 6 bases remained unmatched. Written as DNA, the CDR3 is TGTGCCAGCAGCCAAGATGGCGGGGGAGATTACGAGCAGTACTTC. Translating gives CASSQDGGGDYEQYF.

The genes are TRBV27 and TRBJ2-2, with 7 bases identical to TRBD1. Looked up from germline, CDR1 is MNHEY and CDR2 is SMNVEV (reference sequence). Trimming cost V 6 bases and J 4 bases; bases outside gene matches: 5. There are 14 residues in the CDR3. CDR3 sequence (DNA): TGTGCCAGCAGCCGACGACAGGGCACCGGGGAGCTGTTTTTT. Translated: CASSRRQGTGELFF.

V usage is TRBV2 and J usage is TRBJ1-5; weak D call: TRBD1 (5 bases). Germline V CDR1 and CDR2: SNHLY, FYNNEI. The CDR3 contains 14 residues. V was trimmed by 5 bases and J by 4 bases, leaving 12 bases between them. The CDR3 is CASSSRGGNQPQHF. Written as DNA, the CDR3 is TGTGCCAGCAGTTCAAGGGGAGGGAATCAGCCCCAGCATTTT.

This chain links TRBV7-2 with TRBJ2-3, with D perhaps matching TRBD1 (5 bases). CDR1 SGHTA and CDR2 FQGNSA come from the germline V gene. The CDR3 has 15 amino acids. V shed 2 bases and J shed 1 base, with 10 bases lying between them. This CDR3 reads CASSLRVGRTDTQYF. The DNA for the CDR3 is TGTGCCAGCAGCTTAAGGGTGGGGCGCACAGATACGCAGTATTTT.

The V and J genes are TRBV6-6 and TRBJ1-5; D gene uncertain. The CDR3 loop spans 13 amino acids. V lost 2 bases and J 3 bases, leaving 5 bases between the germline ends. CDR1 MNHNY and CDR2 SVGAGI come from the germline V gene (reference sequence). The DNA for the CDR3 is TGTGCCAGCAGTTACCTAATCAATCAGCCCCAGCATTTT. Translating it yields CASSYLINQPQHF.

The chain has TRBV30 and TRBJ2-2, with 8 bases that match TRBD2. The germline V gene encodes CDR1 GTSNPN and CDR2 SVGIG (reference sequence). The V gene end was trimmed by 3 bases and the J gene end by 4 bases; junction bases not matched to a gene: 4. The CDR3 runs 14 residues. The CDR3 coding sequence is TGTGCCTGGAGACTAGCGGCGACCACCGGGGAGCTGTTTTTT. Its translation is CAWRLAATTGELFF.